This T cell receptor beta chain was obtained from a study of type 1 and type 2 diabetes patients. Study context: Magnetic bead positive selection isolated CD4+ or CD8+ T cells from PBMCs.

This CDR3 has 18 amino acids. V was pared by 1 base and J by 2 bases, with 21 bases between. The germline CDR1 and CDR2 sequences are SGHRS and YFSETQ. Genomic DNA was the PCR template. Multiplex PCR with 30 forward and 13 reverse primers amplified the TCR beta CDR3. TCRdb analysed the multiplex PCR reads with MiXCR anew, one entry per CDR3 protein. The sample holds about 270,000 distinct CDR3 sequences, roughly 50% seen once. The sequence was collected from a man aged 18 to 29 with type 2 diabetes. This chain joins TRBV5-1 and TRBJ1-2; D might be TRBD1 (5 bases). The specimen sequenced was peripheral blood mononuclear cells (PBMCs). CDR3 sequence reads: CASSLRGELVGSNYGYTF. The CDR3 DNA reads as TGCGCCAGCAGCTTGAGGGGTGAGCTGGTGGGGTCAAACTATGGCTACACCTTC.